This T cell receptor beta chain was retrieved from a study of T cell clusters in autoimmune cytopenias. TRB was amplified by touch-down multiplex PCR, primer pools A and B combined. From the multiplex PCR reads, TCRdb lists one entry per CDR3 protein and no DNA. The table for this sample gives about 6,900 distinct CDR3 sequences. TRB was amplified from approximately 250 ng of peripheral blood genomic DNA per sample. Frequency places this clonotype as medium-sized. Germline-derived CDR1 and CDR2 are LNHDA and SQIVND (reference sequence). This CDR3 is 15 amino acids long. This sample also appeared in a second study, on T cell repertoires in aging, cancer and after chemotherapy.

The specimen sequenced was peripheral blood. This TCR derives from a human donor in good health. The chain combines TRBV19 with TRBJ2-7; TCRdb's D call, TRBD1, is unchecked because there is no DNA. The CDR3 region is CASSISRGLAYEQYF. Combining the CDR3 with reference TRBV19 and TRBJ2-7 gives the whole variable domain DGGITQSPKYLFRKEGQNVTLSCEQNLNHDAMYWYRQDPGQGLRLIYYSQIVNDFQKGDIAEGYSVSREKKESFPLTVTSAQKNPTAFYLCASSISRGLAYEQYFGPGTRLTVT.